The rows below give T cell receptor beta chains drawn from one sample of a study of primary melanoma T cells and metastatic recurrence. Assay used: immunoSEQ multiplex PCR; TCRdb lists only in-frame clones, some missing. The table shows approximately 3,200 clones, with almost 85% occurring only once. Sequences were obtained from melanoma tumor tissue. These receptors were collected from a human donor with melanoma. Both conserved end residues are part of each CDR3. D genes are given only for firm matches. Expanded clones get a size class; other rows say once, few or many, or leave the size out.

TGTGCCAGCAGTTACTCGATGGGGGCGCGAACCGGGGAGCTGTTTTTT	CASSYSMGARTGELFF	TRBJ2-2	-	-	TRBV6-8
TGTGCCAGCAGCGTCACAGGCGGCTCTGGGGCCAACGTCCTGACTTTC	CASSVTGGSGANVLTF	TRBJ2-6	-	-	TRBV6-8
TGTGCCAGTAGTAAGGGGGACAGGGATGGGAGCAATCAGCCCCAGCATTTT	CASSKGDRDGSNQPQHF	TRBJ1-5	TRBD1	-	TRBV19
TGTGCCAGCAGTTACATGAGGGGGCTGGCCACCGGGGAGCTGTTTTTT	CASSYMRGLATGELFF	TRBJ2-2	TRBD1	-	TRBV6-8
TGTGCCAGCACCCTGGGGGGCGACCCCTATAATTCACCCCTCCACTTT	CASTLGGDPYNSPLHF	TRBJ1-6	-	-	TRBV28
TGCGCCAGCAGCGAATACGCGGGGGCAGATACGCAGTATTTT	CASSEYAGADTQYF	TRBJ2-3	TRBD2	-	TRBV5-1
TGTGCCAGCAGTTACTCGGCGGAGGGGACCTACGAGCAGTACTTC	CASSYSAEGTYEQYF	TRBJ2-7	-	-	TRBV6-8
TGTGCCAGCAGCCAAAATGACTACGAGCAGTACTTC	CASSQNDYEQYF	TRBJ2-7	-	-	TRBV22-1
TGCAGCGTTGTCGGACAGGCGACTAGCACAGATACGCAGTATTTT	CSVVGQATSTDTQYF	TRBJ2-3	TRBD1	-	TRBV29-1
TGTGCCAGCTCACTAGGACTAGCGGAGCCCAAAGAGACCCAGTACTTC	CASSLGLAEPKETQYF	TRBJ2-5	TRBD2	-	TRBV28
TGTGCCTGGGGAATTACCGGGACAGGGGGATATAATGGCTACACCTTC	CAWGITGTGGYNGYTF	TRBJ1-2	TRBD1	-	TRBV30
TGTGCCAGTAGTATTAGCACCTCTTTCATGAACACTGAAGCTTTCTTT	CASSISTSFMNTEAFF	TRBJ1-1	-	once	TRBV19
TGTGCCAGCAGCGGACAGGGTGCCGAGCAGTTCTTC	CASSGQGAEQFF	TRBJ2-1	TRBD1	-	TRBV6-8
TGTGCCAGCAGCTTACAGGGACCCACCCTTAGCAAGCATACGCAGTATTTT	CASSLQGPTLSKHTQYF	TRBJ2-3	-	-	TRBV7-1
TGTGCCACCAGCTCCTCATACAGGGGACTTCAGCCCCAGCATTTT	CATSSSYRGLQPQHF	TRBJ1-5	TRBD1	once	TRBV15
TGCGCCAGCAGAAGGACAGGAGGGGCTCTCTATGGCTACACCTTC	CASRRTGGALYGYTF	TRBJ1-2	TRBD1	-	TRBV5-1
TGTGCCAGTAGTATCCACAGGGGGAGGGAAAAACTGTTTTTT	CASSIHRGREKLFF	TRBJ1-4	TRBD1	-	TRBV19
TGTGCCACCCAGAACGGAGGATCCTCCTACGAGCAGTACTTC	CATQNGGSSYEQYF	TRBJ2-7	-	-	TRBV12-2
TGTGCCAGCAGTTTAGCTAGCGGGGCCTACAATGAGCAGTTCTTC	CASSLASGAYNEQFF	TRBJ2-1	TRBD2	-	TRBV28
TGTGCCTGGAGTGTAGGGGCCGGCTACACCTTC	CAWSVGAGYTF	TRBJ1-2	-	-	TRBV30
TGTGCCAGCAGTGACAGGGTTGACACCATATATTTT	CASSDRVDTIYF	TRBJ1-3	TRBD1	-	TRBV6-8
TGTGCCAGCAGCTTAGAGGGAGGGTGGAGGGAGCAGTTCTTC	CASSLEGGWREQFF	TRBJ2-1	-	once	TRBV7-5
TGCAGCGTTGGACAGGGGGCTGAGACCCAGTACTTC	CSVGQGAETQYF	TRBJ2-5	TRBD1	-	TRBV29-1
TGTGCCAGCAGCCCAGGATTTGGCACAGATACGCAGTATTTT	CASSPGFGTDTQYF	TRBJ2-3	-	-	TRBV11-3
TGTGCCATCAGTGACTGCAGGGCTCGAAGTAGAAACACCATATATTTT	CAISDCRARSRNTIYF	TRBJ1-3	-	-	TRBV6-8
TGTGCCAGCAGCTTAGGGCAGGGGGCTGTCGGGGAGCTGTTTTTT	CASSLGQGAVGELFF	TRBJ2-2	TRBD1	-	TRBV11-3
TGTGCCTGGAGTCAGGACCCTAATCAGCCCCAGCATTTT	CAWSQDPNQPQHF	TRBJ1-5	-	-	TRBV30
TGCGCCAGCAGTCCACAGTTAAACCAAGAGACCCAGTACTTC	CASSPQLNQETQYF	TRBJ2-5	-	-	TRBV5-1
TGTGCCACCGGGAGGGGGCTGGAGACCCAGTACTTC	CATGRGLETQYF	TRBJ2-5	-	-	TRBV25-1
TGTGCCAGCAGCTCTGCTAGCGGGCAGAGTGAGCAGTTCTTC	CASSSASGQSEQFF	TRBJ2-1	TRBD2	-	TRBV6-8
TGTGCCAGCAGTCACACGGCGGGGGCCGCTGAAGCTTTCTTT	CASSHTAGAAEAFF	TRBJ1-1	-	few	TRBV6-8
TGTGCCAGCAGCGGGGCAGCGGTGGAAAAACTGTTTTTT	CASSGAAVEKLFF	TRBJ1-4	-	-	TRBV7-8
TGTGCCAGTAGTCCGAGTTTGGGGGTGTATGGTGAAAAACTGTTTTTT	CASSPSLGVYGEKLFF	TRBJ1-4	-	-	TRBV19
TGTGCCAGCAGTTACTCTGCCCTCCAGGGGTGGTACACTGAAGCTTTCTTT	CASSYSALQGWYTEAFF	TRBJ1-1	-	-	TRBV6-8
TGTGCCAGCTCGGCCGGGACAGGGGAAAGCGAGCAGTACTTC	CASSAGTGESEQYF	TRBJ2-7	TRBD1	-	TRBV18
TGTGCCAGCTCACCCTTCACAGATACGCAGTATTTT	CASSPFTDTQYF	TRBJ2-3	-	-	TRBV18
TGCGCCAGCAGCTTATCAGGGGGCAGGTGGGAAAAACTGTTTTTT	CASSLSGGRWEKLFF	TRBJ1-4	TRBD1	-	TRBV5-1
TGTGCCAGCAGTCCGGGACTAGCGGGAGTCTACGAGCAGTACTTC	CASSPGLAGVYEQYF	TRBJ2-7	TRBD2	once	TRBV27
TGTGCCAGCGCATCACAGGGCTACTCCTACAATGAGCAGTTCTTC	CASASQGYSYNEQFF	TRBJ2-1	-	-	TRBV6-8
TGTGCCAGCAGCTTTCAGGGAAACTATGGCTACACCTTC	CASSFQGNYGYTF	TRBJ1-2	-	-	TRBV7-8
TGTGCCAGCAGTGCGCACAGGGGTGGAAGGGAGACCCAGTACTTC	CASSAHRGGRETQYF	TRBJ2-5	TRBD1	-	TRBV25-1
TGTGCCAGCAAGCTACTTGGAGGGGTGAACACTGAAGCTTTCTTT	CASKLLGGVNTEAFF	TRBJ1-1	-	once	TRBV6-8
TGTGCCAGCAGACGCTCTAGCGGGAGGAACGAGCAGTACTTC	CASRRSSGRNEQYF	TRBJ2-7	TRBD2	-	TRBV6-8
TGTGCCAGCAGTTCCCGGAGTGGCCGATCCTACAATGAGCAGTTCTTC	CASSSRSGRSYNEQFF	TRBJ2-1	-	-	TRBV28
TGTGCCAGCAGCCACGGACTAGCGGGGGGCTTTTCCTACGAGCAGTACTTC	CASSHGLAGGFSYEQYF	TRBJ2-7	TRBD2	-	TRBV7-8
TGTGCCAGCAGTGCTAGCGGGGGGAACACCGGGGAGCTGTTTTTT	CASSASGGNTGELFF	TRBJ2-2	TRBD2	-	TRBV6-8
TGTGCCAGCAGTTATAAGGGCACTGAAGCTTTCTTT	CASSYKGTEAFF	TRBJ1-1	-	-	TRBV6-8
TGCGCCAGCAGCTCCACAGGGAAAGGGAATGAAAAACTGTTTTTT	CASSSTGKGNEKLFF	TRBJ1-4	-	-	TRBV5-1
TGCAGCGTTTCGCCCGGGACTGGGGGCGCAGATACGCAGTATTTT	CSVSPGTGGADTQYF	TRBJ2-3	-	-	TRBV29-1
TGTGCCATCGGATCACATTATAGCAATCAGCCCCAGCATTTT	CAIGSHYSNQPQHF	TRBJ1-5	-	-	TRBV19
TGTGCCAGCAGGCGAACGCAGGGGGAGATCTACGAGCAGTACTTC	CASRRTQGEIYEQYF	TRBJ2-7	TRBD1	-	TRBV6-8
TGTGCCAGCAGTTATTTACTGGCCTATGGCTACACCTTC	CASSYLLAYGYTF	TRBJ1-2	-	-	TRBV6-8